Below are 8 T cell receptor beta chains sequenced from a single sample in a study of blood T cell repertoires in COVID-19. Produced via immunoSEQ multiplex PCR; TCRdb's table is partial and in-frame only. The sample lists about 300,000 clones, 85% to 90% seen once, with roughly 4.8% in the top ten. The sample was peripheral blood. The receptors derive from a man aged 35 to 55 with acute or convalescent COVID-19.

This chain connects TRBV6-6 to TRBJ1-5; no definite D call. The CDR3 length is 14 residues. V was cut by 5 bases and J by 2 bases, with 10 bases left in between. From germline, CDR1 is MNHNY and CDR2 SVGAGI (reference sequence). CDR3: CASSGGSGNQPQHF. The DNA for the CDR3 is TGTGCCAGCAGTGGCGGAAGCGGCAATCAGCCCCAGCATTTT.

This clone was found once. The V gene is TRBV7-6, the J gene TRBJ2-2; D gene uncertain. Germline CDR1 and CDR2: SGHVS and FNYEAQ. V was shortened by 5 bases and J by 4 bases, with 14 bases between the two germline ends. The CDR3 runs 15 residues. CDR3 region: CASSPPVRGTGELFF. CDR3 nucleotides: TGTGCCAGCAGCCCTCCCGTGAGAGGCACCGGGGAGCTGTTTTTT.

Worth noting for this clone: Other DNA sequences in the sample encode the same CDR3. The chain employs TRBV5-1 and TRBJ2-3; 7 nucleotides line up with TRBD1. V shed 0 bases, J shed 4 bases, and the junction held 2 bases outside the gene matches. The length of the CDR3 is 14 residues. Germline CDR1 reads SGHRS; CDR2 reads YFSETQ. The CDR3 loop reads CASSLGQGADTQYF. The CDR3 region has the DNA TGCGCCAGCAGCTTGGGACAGGGTGCAGATACGCAGTATTTT.

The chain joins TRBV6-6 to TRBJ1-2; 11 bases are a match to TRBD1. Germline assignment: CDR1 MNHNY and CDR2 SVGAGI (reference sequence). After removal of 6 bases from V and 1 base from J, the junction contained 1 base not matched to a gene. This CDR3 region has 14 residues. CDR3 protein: CASRGQGVNYGYTF. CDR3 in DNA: TGTGCCAGCAGGGGACAGGGGGTTAACTATGGCTACACCTTC.

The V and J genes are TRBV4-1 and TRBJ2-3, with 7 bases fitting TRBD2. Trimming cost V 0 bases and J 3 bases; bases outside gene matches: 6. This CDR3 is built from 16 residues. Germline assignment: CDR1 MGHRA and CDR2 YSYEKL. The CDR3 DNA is TGCGCCAGCAGCCAAGATGGGAGGGGAAGTACAGATACGCAGTATTTT. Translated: CASSQDGRGSTDTQYF.

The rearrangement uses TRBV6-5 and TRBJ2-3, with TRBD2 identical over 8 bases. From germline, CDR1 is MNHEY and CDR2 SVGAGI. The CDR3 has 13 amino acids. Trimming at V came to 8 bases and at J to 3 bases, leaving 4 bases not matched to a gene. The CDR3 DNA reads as TGTGCCAGCGAGGAGCGGGGGACAGATACGCAGTATTTT. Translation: CASEERGTDTQYF.

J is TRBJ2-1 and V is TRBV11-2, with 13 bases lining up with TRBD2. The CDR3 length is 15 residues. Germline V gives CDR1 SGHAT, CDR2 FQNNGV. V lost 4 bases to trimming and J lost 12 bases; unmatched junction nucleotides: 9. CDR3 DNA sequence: TGTGCCAGCAGCTCACTAGCGGGGGGGATTGAAGGGCAGTTCTTC. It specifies CASSSLAGGIEGQFF. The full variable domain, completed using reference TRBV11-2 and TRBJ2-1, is EAGVAQSPRYKIIEKRQSVAFWCNPISGHATLYWYQQILGQGPKLLIQFQNNGVVDDSQLPKDRFSAERLKGVDSTLKIQPAKLEDSAVYLCASSSLAGGIEGQFFGPGTRLTVL.

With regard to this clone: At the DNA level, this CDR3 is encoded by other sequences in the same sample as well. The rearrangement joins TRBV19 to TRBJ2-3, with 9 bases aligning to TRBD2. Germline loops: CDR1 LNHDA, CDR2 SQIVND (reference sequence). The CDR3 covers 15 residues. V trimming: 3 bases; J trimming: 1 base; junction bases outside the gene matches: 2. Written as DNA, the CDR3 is TGTGCCAGTAGTATTAGCGGGGGTGGCACAGATACGCAGTATTTT. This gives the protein CASSISGGGTDTQYF. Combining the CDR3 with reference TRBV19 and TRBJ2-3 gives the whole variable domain DGGITQSPKYLFRKEGQNVTLSCEQNLNHDAMYWYRQDPGQGLRLIYYSQIVNDFQKGDIAEGYSVSREKKESFPLTVTSAQKNPTAFYLCASSISGGGTDTQYFGPGTRLTVL.